This TCR beta chain was sequenced for a study of graft-versus-host responses after intestinal transplantation. Across the study: All recipients were given anti-thymocyte globulin induction, and tacrolimus and steroids were then administered for 2 to 3 years.

This CDR3 is built from 13 residues. Trimming took 5 bases from V and 6 from J, leaving 11 bases between them. Germline V gene sequence: CDR1 SEHNR, CDR2 FQNEAQ (reference sequence). Assay used: immunoSEQ multiplex PCR; TCRdb lists only in-frame clones, some missing. The sample holds approximately 100,000 clones; 80% to 95% are singletons and the top ten take 1.2%. Comments on this clone: Its matching antigen is unknown.

This chain joins TRBV7-9 and TRBJ1-5; D ambiguous. The sequence came from a human donor who received an intestinal transplant. The sequences come from unstimulated CD8+ T cells sorted from spleen or lymph node cells, collected before intestinal transplant. The CDR3 bases are TGTGCCAGCAGCCATTATCTGGGTCAGCCCCAGCATTTT. Protein: CASSHYLGQPQHF. The whole variable domain, remainder taken from reference TRBV7-9 and TRBJ1-5, is DTGVSQNPRHKITKRGQNVTFRCDPISEHNRLYWYRQTLGQGPEFLTYFQNEAQLEKSRLLSDRFSAERPKGSFSTLEIQRTEQGDSAMYLCASSHYLGQPQHFGDGTRLSIL.